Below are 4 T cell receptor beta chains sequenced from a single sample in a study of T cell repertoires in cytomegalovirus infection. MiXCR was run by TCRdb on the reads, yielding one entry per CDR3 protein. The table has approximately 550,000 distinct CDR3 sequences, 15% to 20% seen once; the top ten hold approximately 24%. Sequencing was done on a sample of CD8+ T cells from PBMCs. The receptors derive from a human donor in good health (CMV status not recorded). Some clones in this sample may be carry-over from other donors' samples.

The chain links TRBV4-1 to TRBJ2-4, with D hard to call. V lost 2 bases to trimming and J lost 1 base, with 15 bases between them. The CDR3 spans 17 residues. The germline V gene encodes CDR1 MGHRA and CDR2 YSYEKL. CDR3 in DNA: TGCGCCAGCAGCCAATACGCGACCTCAAGGGCCAAAAACATTCAGTACTTC. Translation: CASSQYATSRAKNIQYF.

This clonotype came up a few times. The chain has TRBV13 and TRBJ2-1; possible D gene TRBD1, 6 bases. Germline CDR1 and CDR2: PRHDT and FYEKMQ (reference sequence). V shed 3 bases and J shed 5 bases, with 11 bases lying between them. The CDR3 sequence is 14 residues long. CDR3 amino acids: CASSFGQHHNEQFF. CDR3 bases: TGTGCCAGCAGCTTCGGACAGCACCACAATGAGCAGTTCTTC.

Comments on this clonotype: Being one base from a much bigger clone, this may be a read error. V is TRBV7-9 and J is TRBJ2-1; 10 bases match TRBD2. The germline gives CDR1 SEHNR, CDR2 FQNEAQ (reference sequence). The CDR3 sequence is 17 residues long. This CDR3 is CASSLPPGLAFHNKQFF. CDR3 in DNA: TGTGCCAGCAGCTTGCCGCCGGGACTAGCGTTCCACAATAAGCAGTTCTTC.

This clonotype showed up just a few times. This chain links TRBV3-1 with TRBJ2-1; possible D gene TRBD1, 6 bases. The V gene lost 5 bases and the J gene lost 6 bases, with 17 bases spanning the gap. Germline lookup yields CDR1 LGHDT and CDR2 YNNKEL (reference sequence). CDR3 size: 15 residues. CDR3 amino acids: CASSDGTWDINEQFF. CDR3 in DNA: TGTGCCAGCAGCGATGGGACATGGGATATCAATGAGCAGTTCTTC.